This is a list of T cell receptor beta chains from one sample in a study of blood T cell repertoires in COVID-19. Some clones are missing from TCRdb's copy, which holds only in-frame ones; the method was immunoSEQ multiplex PCR. This sample has 250,000 to 400,000 clones, with 85% found just once. The sample consisted of PBMCs or T cells enriched from blood (not recorded which). Receptor source: a woman aged 25 to 45 who had been exposed to COVID-19. Both conserved end residues are part of each CDR3. Fields, in order: clone size, D gene, V gene, J gene, CDR3 protein, CDR3 DNA. D genes are given only for firm matches. Only part of the rows carry a size: once, few, many, or a class if the clone is expanded.

clone_size: -
d_call: -
v_call: TRBV4-2
j_call: TRBJ2-1
cdr3_aa: CASSQDPQDEQFF
cdr3_nt: TGTGCCAGCAGCCAAGATCCTCAGGATGAGCAGTTCTTC

clone_size: -
d_call: -
v_call: TRBV7-9
j_call: TRBJ1-1
cdr3_aa: CASSLMGGFEAFF
cdr3_nt: TGTGCCAGCAGCTTAATGGGCGGGTTTGAAGCTTTCTTT

clone_size: -
d_call: -
v_call: TRBV4-3
j_call: TRBJ1-2
cdr3_aa: CASSQDLIVIYGYTF
cdr3_nt: TGCGCCAGCAGCCAAGATCTAATCGTTATCTATGGCTACACCTTC

clone_size: -
d_call: TRBD1
v_call: TRBV19
j_call: TRBJ2-3
cdr3_aa: CASSIDPPRTGLTSTDTQYF
cdr3_nt: TGTGCCAGTAGTATAGACCCCCCTAGGACAGGGCTCACTAGCACAGATACGCAGTATTTT

clone_size: -
d_call: TRBD1
v_call: TRBV15
j_call: TRBJ1-2
cdr3_aa: CATSPGGYGYTF
cdr3_nt: TGTGCCACCAGCCCAGGGGGTTATGGCTACACCTTC

clone_size: -
d_call: TRBD2
v_call: TRBV19
j_call: TRBJ2-2
cdr3_aa: CASSIRGLAGAWAGELFF
cdr3_nt: TGTGCCAGTAGTATAAGGGGACTAGCGGGAGCGTGGGCCGGGGAGCTGTTTTTT

clone_size: once
d_call: -
v_call: TRBV4-1
j_call: TRBJ2-1
cdr3_aa: CASRPIGRQKYNEQFF
cdr3_nt: TGCGCCAGCAGACCAATAGGAAGACAGAAATACAATGAGCAGTTCTTC

clone_size: -
d_call: -
v_call: TRBV20-1
j_call: TRBJ2-5
cdr3_aa: CSASPQETQYF
cdr3_nt: TGCAGTGCTAGCCCACAGGAGACCCAGTACTTC

clone_size: -
d_call: TRBD1
v_call: TRBV2
j_call: TRBJ2-1
cdr3_aa: CASRPQGVNEQFF
cdr3_nt: TGTGCCAGCAGGCCACAGGGGGTGAATGAGCAGTTCTTC

clone_size: few
d_call: -
v_call: TRBV19
j_call: TRBJ1-2
cdr3_aa: CASKLEGANYGYTF
cdr3_nt: TGTGCCAGTAAGTTAGAGGGCGCTAACTATGGCTACACCTTC

clone_size: -
d_call: -
v_call: TRBV2
j_call: TRBJ2-1
cdr3_aa: CASSEDNSSYNEQFF
cdr3_nt: TGTGCCAGCAGTGAAGACAACAGCTCCTACAATGAGCAGTTCTTC

clone_size: -
d_call: -
v_call: TRBV7-9
j_call: TRBJ2-7
cdr3_aa: CASSSLIF
cdr3_nt: TGTGCCAGCAGCTCTCTTATCTTC

clone_size: -
d_call: -
v_call: TRBV12-3/TRBV12-4
j_call: TRBJ2-7
cdr3_aa: CASSLGRTYEQYF
cdr3_nt: TGTGCCAGCAGTTTAGGCAGGACCTACGAGCAGTACTTC

clone_size: -
d_call: -
v_call: TRBV2
j_call: TRBJ1-2
cdr3_aa: CASKGGIDYGYTF
cdr3_nt: TGTGCCAGCAAGGGAGGAATTGACTATGGCTACACCTTC

clone_size: -
d_call: TRBD1
v_call: TRBV4-2
j_call: TRBJ2-7
cdr3_aa: CASSRSTGESYEQYF
cdr3_nt: TGTGCCAGCAGCCGGTCGACAGGGGAGAGCTACGAGCAGTACTTC

clone_size: -
d_call: -
v_call: TRBV29-1
j_call: TRBJ2-5
cdr3_aa: CSVEGPGGPGETQYF
cdr3_nt: TGCAGCGTTGAAGGACCCGGGGGGCCGGGGGAGACCCAGTACTTC

clone_size: -
d_call: -
v_call: TRBV30
j_call: TRBJ2-1
cdr3_aa: CVGGRDNEQFF
cdr3_nt: TGTGTTGGAGGGCGAGACAATGAGCAGTTCTTC

clone_size: once
d_call: -
v_call: TRBV7-9
j_call: TRBJ1-1
cdr3_aa: CASSPPVGNTEAFF
cdr3_nt: TGTGCCAGCAGCCCACCCGTCGGGAACACTGAAGCTTTCTTT

clone_size: -
d_call: -
v_call: TRBV30
j_call: TRBJ2-5
cdr3_aa: CAWSVPGQETQYF
cdr3_nt: TGTGCCTGGAGTGTCCCAGGGCAAGAGACCCAGTACTTC

clone_size: -
d_call: -
v_call: TRBV5-1
j_call: TRBJ2-3
cdr3_aa: CASSLGSSATDTQYF
cdr3_nt: TGCGCCAGCAGCTTGGGGTCTAGTGCCACAGATACGCAGTATTTT

clone_size: -
d_call: -
v_call: TRBV10-1
j_call: TRBJ2-2
cdr3_aa: CATGIGGNTGELFF
cdr3_nt: TGCGCCACCGGTATAGGGGGGAACACCGGGGAGCTGTTTTTT

clone_size: -
d_call: -
v_call: TRBV7-2
j_call: TRBJ2-1
cdr3_aa: CASSFRGVSYNEQFF
cdr3_nt: TGTGCCAGCAGCTTCCGGGGTGTATCCTACAATGAGCAGTTCTTC

clone_size: few
d_call: -
v_call: TRBV12-3/TRBV12-4
j_call: TRBJ2-1
cdr3_aa: CASSPAPGNEQFF
cdr3_nt: TGTGCCAGCAGCCCAGCCCCGGGCAATGAGCAGTTCTTC

clone_size: -
d_call: TRBD1
v_call: TRBV9
j_call: TRBJ1-2
cdr3_aa: CASSVAGTGLDGYTF
cdr3_nt: TGTGCCAGCAGCGTAGCAGGGACAGGTCTGGATGGCTACACCTTC

clone_size: -
d_call: -
v_call: TRBV6-1
j_call: TRBJ1-3
cdr3_aa: CASSEAHSSGNTIYF
cdr3_nt: TGTGCCAGCAGTGAAGCGCACAGCTCTGGAAACACCATATATTTT

clone_size: few
d_call: TRBD2
v_call: TRBV19
j_call: TRBJ2-1
cdr3_aa: CASSTQRGGNEQFF
cdr3_nt: TGTGCCAGTAGTACCCAGCGGGGGGGCAATGAGCAGTTCTTC

clone_size: -
d_call: -
v_call: TRBV7-6
j_call: TRBJ1-5
cdr3_aa: CASSPRRGDQPQHF
cdr3_nt: TGTGCCAGCAGCCCGCGCAGGGGCGATCAGCCCCAGCATTTT

clone_size: -
d_call: TRBD1
v_call: TRBV2
j_call: TRBJ2-7
cdr3_aa: CASSPRDRGSEQYF
cdr3_nt: TGTGCCAGCAGTCCCCGGGACAGGGGCTCCGAGCAGTACTTC

clone_size: -
d_call: TRBD1
v_call: TRBV18
j_call: TRBJ1-2
cdr3_aa: CASSRIGQADYGYTF
cdr3_nt: TGTGCCAGCTCACGAATTGGACAGGCTGACTATGGCTACACCTTC

clone_size: -
d_call: TRBD1
v_call: TRBV5-3
j_call: TRBJ1-1
cdr3_aa: CARSRDRGPNTEAFF
cdr3_nt: TGTGCCAGAAGCCGGGACAGGGGGCCGAACACTGAAGCTTTCTTT

clone_size: -
d_call: -
v_call: TRBV11-1
j_call: TRBJ2-2
cdr3_aa: CASSSGTGMNTGELFF
cdr3_nt: TGTGCCAGCAGCTCCGGAACAGGAATGAACACCGGGGAGCTGTTTTTT

clone_size: -
d_call: -
v_call: TRBV19
j_call: TRBJ2-2
cdr3_aa: CASSIVIGGGSGELFF
cdr3_nt: TGTGCCAGTAGTATAGTAATTGGGGGCGGCTCCGGGGAGCTGTTTTTT

clone_size: -
d_call: TRBD1
v_call: TRBV5-1
j_call: TRBJ2-2
cdr3_aa: CASSLRQGAGTGELFF
cdr3_nt: TGCGCCAGCAGCCTTCGACAGGGGGCGGGGACCGGGGAGCTGTTTTTT

clone_size: -
d_call: TRBD1
v_call: TRBV5-1
j_call: TRBJ1-1
cdr3_aa: CASRTGGGEAFF
cdr3_nt: TGCGCCAGCCGTACAGGGGGAGGTGAAGCTTTCTTT

clone_size: -
d_call: TRBD2
v_call: TRBV2
j_call: TRBJ2-7
cdr3_aa: CASHPGLAGGVGLYEQYF
cdr3_nt: TGTGCCAGCCACCCGGGACTAGCGGGAGGAGTGGGGCTCTACGAGCAGTACTTC

clone_size: -
d_call: TRBD2
v_call: TRBV6-5
j_call: TRBJ2-1
cdr3_aa: CASSTLRGAYNEQFF
cdr3_nt: TGTGCCAGCAGTACTCTGCGGGGGGCATACAATGAGCAGTTCTTC

clone_size: -
d_call: -
v_call: TRBV9
j_call: TRBJ2-3
cdr3_aa: CASSPSGDPTWDTQYF
cdr3_nt: TGTGCCAGCAGCCCATCGGGGGACCCGACTTGGGATACGCAGTATTTT